This is a list of T cell receptor beta chains from one sample in a study of naive and memory T cell subsets. TCRdb re-derived calls from the UMI-ligation and nested PCR reads in MiXCR, one entry per CDR3 protein. The table includes under 25,000 distinct CDR3 sequences, around 10% detected once. The sequencing input was central memory CD8+ T cells from blood. These TCRs come from a human donor in good health. CDR3s include the opening cysteine and the closing phenylalanine or tryptophan. The D gene is left open where the match is weak. Rows may omit the clone size; those that give it use once, few, many or a size class.

.	TRBV6-5	many	TRBJ1-5	CASSPTGYSNQPQHF	TGTGCCAGCAGTCCGACAGGTTATAGCAATCAGCCCCAGCATTTT
.	TRBV7-9	.	TRBJ2-3	CAFNPRGDIVTDTQYF	TGTGCCTTCAACCCACGCGGGGACATAGTCACAGATACGCAGTATTTT
.	TRBV4-1	few	TRBJ2-3	CASSQEGRTYTDTQYF	TGCGCCAGCAGCCAAGAAGGAAGGACTTACACAGATACGCAGTATTTT
.	TRBV28	many	TRBJ2-7	CASSFWTEQHNGSF	TGTGCCAGCAGTTTCTGGACCGAACAGCACAACGGCTCTTTC
TRBD2	TRBV30	.	TRBJ2-5	CAWSPRAGGPLQETQYF	TGTGCCTGGAGCCCGCGAGCGGGAGGGCCCTTACAAGAGACCCAGTACTTC
.	TRBV12-3/TRBV12-4	.	TRBJ1-1	CASSRTLPPPGSSNTEAFF	TGTGCCAGCAGCCGCACCCTCCCCCCACCAGGGTCGTCGAACACTGAAGCTTTCTTT
TRBD1	TRBV28	.	TRBJ1-2	CASGDRSNYGYTF	TGTGCCAGCGGGGACAGATCTAACTATGGCTACACCTTC
TRBD2	TRBV28	.	TRBJ2-7	CASRSLGTSGSYEQYF	TGTGCCAGCAGGTCCCTGGGGACTAGCGGCTCCTACGAGCAGTACTTC
.	TRBV20-1	many	TRBJ1-2	CSARGQLAGVGYGYTF	TGCAGTGCTAGAGGACAGCTAGCCGGGGTAGGCTATGGCTACACCTTC
.	TRBV11-2	.	TRBJ1-2	CASSLDNSGFYGYTF	TGTGCCAGCAGCTTAGATAACTCAGGCTTCTATGGCTACACCTTC
TRBD1	TRBV19	.	TRBJ2-7	CASSAGGEEQYF	TGTGCCAGTAGTGCAGGGGGTGAAGAGCAGTACTTC
.	TRBV20-1	.	TRBJ2-2	CSARSVLADTGELFF	TGCAGTGCTAGATCCGTCCTAGCCGACACCGGGGAGCTGTTTTTT
.	TRBV3-1	many	TRBJ2-1	CASSQGSDLYNEQFF	TGTGCCAGCAGCCAAGGTAGCGACTTATACAATGAGCAGTTCTTC